Below, 25 T cell receptor beta chains from the same sample are listed, as sequenced in a study of T cell repertoires in cytomegalovirus infection. No antigen has been assigned to these receptors. MiXCR, run by TCRdb on the reads, gives a single entry per CDR3 protein. The sample lists around 300,000 distinct CDR3 sequences, roughly 25% occurring once. Sample: cultured PBMCs, taken from culture after CMV antigen stimulation. The origin of the receptors is a human donor in good health (CMV status not recorded). Some clones in this sample may be carry-over from other donors' samples.

This clonotype was counted a few times. This chain joins TRBV27 and TRBJ2-2; 9 bases align to TRBD1. CDR3 length: 13 residues. The ends lost 9 bases at V and 6 bases at J; junction bases unmatched: 5. CDR1 is MNHEY, CDR2 SMNVEV, per germline (reference sequence). CDR3 DNA: TGTGCCAGTATGACAGGGGGTGCCGGGGAGCTGTTTTTT. It specifies CASMTGGAGELFF.

The chain uses TRBV6-5 and TRBJ2-7; the match to TRBD2 covers 11 bases. CDR1 MNHEY and CDR2 SVGAGI come from the germline V gene. The V segment lost 6 bases and the J segment 4 bases; nucleotides outside the gene matches: 5. This CDR3 contains 14 residues. DNA of the CDR3: TGTGCCAGCAGGCCACTAGCGGGAGCTTACGAGCAGTACTTC. Translation: CASRPLAGAYEQYF.

The rearrangement uses TRBV10-3 and TRBJ2-5, with 9 bases lining up with TRBD2. The CDR3 runs 15 residues. Trimming removed 4 bases from V and 4 bases from J; junction bases left unmatched: 7. Germline-derived CDR1 and CDR2 are ENHRY and SYGVKD. This CDR3 reads CAISGLAGVAETQYF. CDR3 in DNA: TGTGCCATCAGTGGATTAGCGGGGGTGGCAGAGACCCAGTACTTC.

The chain links TRBV9 to TRBJ2-3, with a tentative D call TRBD2 (6 bases). Germline assignment: CDR1 SGDLS and CDR2 YYNGEE. The CDR3 runs 16 residues. V gave up 0 bases and J gave up 5 bases, with 16 bases separating them. CDR3 nucleotides: TGTGCCAGCAGCGTAGCGGAGGGGCTAGCGCAAGATACGCAGTATTTT. Translating gives CASSVAEGLAQDTQYF.

Only a few counts were recorded for this clonotype. The chain employs TRBV7-2 and TRBJ1-5; 8 positions agree with TRBD1. The junction had 11 bases not matched to a gene; V was cut back by 1 base and J by 6 bases. In germline, CDR1 is SGHTA, CDR2 FQGNSA. The CDR3 totals 17 residues. The CDR3 DNA is TGTGCCAGCAGCTTAGACCCACGGGGGACAGGAGGTCAGCCCCAGCATTTT. This sequence encodes CASSLDPRGTGGQPQHF.

This clonotype was seen a few times. The chain links TRBV18 to TRBJ2-7; D tentatively fits TRBD1 or TRBD2 (5 bases each). The germline CDR1 and CDR2 sequences are KGHSH and LQKENI. CDR3 size: 14 residues. V lost 3 bases and J 3 bases, leaving 12 bases between the germline ends. The CDR3 protein is CASSPPGPNYEQYV. The CDR3, as DNA: TGTGCCAGCTCACCCCCGGGACCGAACTACGAGCAGTACGTC.

This chain joins TRBV19 and TRBJ2-1, with 15 positions matching TRBD2. Germline CDR1 is LNHDA and CDR2 is SQIVND (reference sequence). CDR3 size: 15 residues. V was pared by 6 bases and J by 9 bases, with 6 bases of the junction left unmatched. CDR3 coding DNA: TGTGCCAGTAGCTCCACGGGACTAGCGGGAGGTGAGCAGTTCTTC. It codes for CASSSTGLAGGEQFF. Drawing the rest from reference TRBV19 and TRBJ2-1, the complete variable domain is DGGITQSPKYLFRKEGQNVTLSCEQNLNHDAMYWYRQDPGQGLRLIYYSQIVNDFQKGDIAEGYSVSREKKESFPLTVTSAQKNPTAFYLCASSSTGLAGGEQFFGPGTRLTVL.

The rearrangement joins TRBV28 to TRBJ1-2; 8 nucleotides match TRBD1. The CDR3 covers 14 residues. CDR1 and CDR2 (germline): MDHEN, SYDVKM. With 2 bases clipped from V and 4 bases from J, the junction kept 3 bases outside the gene matches. In DNA, the CDR3 is TGTGCCAGCAGTTTAGGGGACAGGCTCTATGGCTACACCTTC. It is translated as CASSLGDRLYGYTF.

The chain has TRBV7-3 and TRBJ2-1, with D unclear. The CDR3 is made up of 13 amino acids. V dropped 5 bases and J dropped 2 bases, with 7 bases sitting between them. From germline, CDR1 is SGHTA and CDR2 FQGTGA. This CDR3 reads CASSPQAYNEQFF. Here the CDR3 DNA reads TGTGCCAGCAGCCCTCAGGCCTACAATGAGCAGTTCTTC.

This clonotype was observed many times. This chain uses TRBV6-1 with TRBJ2-3; 15 nucleotides line up with TRBD2. Unmatched junction bases numbered 2, after V lost 4 bases and J lost 0 bases. The CDR3 has 17 amino acids. Germline V gene lookup returns CDR1 MNHNS and CDR2 SASEGT. The CDR3 DNA is TGTGCCAGCAGTGGGACTAGCGGGAGGGCTAGCACAGATACGCAGTATTTT. Encoded protein: CASSGTSGRASTDTQYF.

This clonotype was recorded a few times. The chain combines TRBV7-2 with TRBJ2-7, with no clear D. From germline, CDR1 is SGHTA and CDR2 FQGNSA. V lost 5 bases and J 2 bases, leaving 10 bases between the germline ends. There are 13 residues in the CDR3. The CDR3 protein is CASSPQQAYEQYF. DNA for the CDR3: TGTGCCAGCAGCCCGCAGCAGGCCTACGAGCAGTACTTC.

The CDR3 loop reads CASSLVTATYNEQFF. As DNA, the CDR3 is TGTGCCAGCAGTCTCGTGACCGCAACCTACAATGAGCAGTTCTTC. This rearrangement joins TRBV25-1 to TRBJ2-1; D is unclear. This CDR3 region has 15 residues. V gave up 5 bases and J gave up 2 bases, with 13 bases separating them. Germline-derived CDR1 and CDR2 are MGHDK and SYGVNS.

This clonotype appeared a few times. V is TRBV28 and J is TRBJ1-3; 9 bases fit TRBD1. Per the germline V gene, CDR1 is MDHEN and CDR2 is SYDVKM. V dropped 4 bases and J dropped 0; count of bases not matched to a gene: 7. There are 17 residues in the CDR3. CDR3 sequence: CASSSPGQGTSGNTIYF. The CDR3 region has the DNA TGTGCCAGCAGTTCTCCGGGACAGGGAACCTCTGGAAACACCATATATTTT.

In this sample, this clonotype turned up a few times. The rearrangement links TRBV20-1 to TRBJ2-1; D may be TRBD2 (6 bases). CDR3 length: 14 amino acids. Between the trimmed V and J ends, which lost 3 bases and 1 base, there was a span of 10 bases. Looked up from germline, CDR1 is DFQATT and CDR2 is SNEGSKA (reference sequence). CDR3 protein: CSASGTFSYNEQFF. The CDR3 DNA reads as TGCAGTGCTAGTGGGACTTTTTCCTACAATGAGCAGTTCTTC.

The rearrangement joins TRBV3-1 to TRBJ2-3; the D gene is possibly TRBD2 (6 bases). CDR1 LGHDT and CDR2 YNNKEL come from the germline V gene (reference sequence). V lost 1 base to trimming and J lost 4 bases, with 18 bases between them. The CDR3 extends over 17 amino acids. CDR3 in DNA: TGTGCCAGCAGCCAAGCATACGGGGGATCCCCCCCAGATACGCAGTATTTT. Its translation: CASSQAYGGSPPDTQYF.

This chain uses TRBV6-5 with TRBJ2-3; 10 bases agree with TRBD2. CDR3 size: 17 residues. Trimming cost V 5 bases and J 2 bases; bases outside gene matches: 10. Germline assignment: CDR1 MNHEY and CDR2 SVGAGI. CDR3 nucleotide sequence: TGTGCCAGCAGTGCCCAGACTAGCGGGTTCCCCACAGATACGCAGTATTTT. Translating it yields CASSAQTSGFPTDTQYF.

This clonotype was detected ten times or more. The chain couples TRBV24-1 to TRBJ2-5; 9 bases are shared with TRBD2. The CDR3 contains 18 residues. Trimming took 4 bases from V and 5 from J; bases not matched to a gene: 16. Germline-derived CDR1 and CDR2 are KGHDR and SFDVKD. CDR3 sequence reads: CATSDRAAREGLGETQYF. The CDR3 coding sequence is TGTGCCACCAGTGACCGTGCGGCGCGGGAGGGCCTCGGGGAGACCCAGTACTTC.

The rearrangement joins TRBV20-1 to TRBJ2-1; D tentatively reads TRBD1 or TRBD2 (5 bases each). This CDR3 is 13 amino acids long. Trimming stripped 7 bases from V and 5 bases from J, with 15 bases between. Germline CDR1 reads DFQATT; CDR2 reads SNEGSKA (reference sequence). CDR3 sequence: CSVIPGQDNEQFF. The CDR3 region has the DNA TGCAGTGTGATTCCGGGGCAGGACAATGAGCAGTTCTTC.

This clonotype was seen a few times. J is TRBJ2-3 and V is TRBV5-1; unclear D gene. Between the trimmed V and J ends, which lost 1 base and 0 bases, there was a span of 12 bases. Germline CDR1 SGHRS, CDR2 YFSETQ. This CDR3 has 16 residues. The CDR3 DNA sequence: TGCGCCAGCAGCTTGTCTCAGATTAGAAGCACAGATACGCAGTATTTT. Its protein is CASSLSQIRSTDTQYF.

The gene calls are TRBV20-1 and TRBJ2-3; the D call may be TRBD1 or TRBD2 (6 bases each). Trimming took 5 bases from V and 5 from J, leaving 11 bases between them. Germline CDR1 and CDR2: DFQATT and SNEGSKA (reference sequence). The CDR3 has 12 amino acids. The CDR3 nucleotides read TGCAGTGCTCGGGGGCTCGGAGATACGCAGTATTTT. It translates to CSARGLGDTQYF.

This rearrangement joins TRBV6-5 to TRBJ2-2; a weak D match, TRBD2 (5 bases). V lost 7 bases, J lost 4 bases, and 22 bases lay in between. The CDR3 has 17 residues. CDR1 and CDR2 from the germline V gene are MNHEY and SVGAGI. CDR3 nucleotides: TGTGCCAGCACTCCCATTCGGACGAGCGGACTCACCGGGGAGCTGTTTTTT. The encoded protein is CASTPIRTSGLTGELFF.

This chain connects TRBV20-1 to TRBJ2-1; D not certain. The CDR3 sequence is 11 residues long. V dropped 3 bases and J dropped 10 bases, with 10 bases sitting between them. Germline CDR1 DFQATT, CDR2 SNEGSKA (reference sequence). This CDR3 is CSASLVGEQFF. The DNA for the CDR3 is TGCAGTGCTAGCCTCGTAGGGGAGCAGTTCTTC.

This clonotype was detected many times. The V call is TRBV6-2 or TRBV6-3, the J call TRBJ1-5; TRBD1 agrees at 7 bases. Per the germline V gene, CDR1 is MNHEY and CDR2 is SVGEGT. The V segment lost 6 bases and the J segment 7 bases; nucleotides outside the gene matches: 12. CDR3 length: 15 amino acids. This CDR3 is CASSPATGKGQPQHF. DNA of the CDR3: TGTGCCAGCAGCCCCGCGACAGGGAAGGGCCAGCCCCAGCATTTT.

As regards this clonotype: This may stem from a read error, because a much larger clone lies one nucleotide away. The chain joins TRBV7-9 to TRBJ1-1, with 8 bases aligning to TRBD1. This CDR3 has 15 amino acids. Germline CDR1 is SEHNR and CDR2 is FQNEAQ (reference sequence). In DNA form, the CDR3 reads TGTGCCAGCGGCTTAAGTCAGGGGGCAAAAACTGAAGCTTTCTTT. It translates to CASGLSQGAKTEAFF. The full variable domain, its missing parts supplied by reference TRBV7-9 and TRBJ1-1, is DTGVSQNPRHKITKRGQNVTFRCDPISEHNRLYWYRQTLGQGPEFLTYFQNEAQLEKSRLLSDRFSAERPKGSFSTLEIQRTEQGDSAMYLCASGLSQGAKTEAFFGQGTRLTVV.

This clonotype was detected only a few times. The chain employs TRBV4-1 and TRBJ1-2; D is uncertain. The CDR3 runs 15 residues. Germline CDR1 MGHRA, CDR2 YSYEKL. Trimming shortened V by 2 bases and J by 0 bases, and 10 bases separated the two germline ends. CDR3 nucleotides: TGCGCCAGCAGCCAACCGACCGGCACTAACTATGGCTACACCTTC. Protein product: CASSQPTGTNYGYTF.